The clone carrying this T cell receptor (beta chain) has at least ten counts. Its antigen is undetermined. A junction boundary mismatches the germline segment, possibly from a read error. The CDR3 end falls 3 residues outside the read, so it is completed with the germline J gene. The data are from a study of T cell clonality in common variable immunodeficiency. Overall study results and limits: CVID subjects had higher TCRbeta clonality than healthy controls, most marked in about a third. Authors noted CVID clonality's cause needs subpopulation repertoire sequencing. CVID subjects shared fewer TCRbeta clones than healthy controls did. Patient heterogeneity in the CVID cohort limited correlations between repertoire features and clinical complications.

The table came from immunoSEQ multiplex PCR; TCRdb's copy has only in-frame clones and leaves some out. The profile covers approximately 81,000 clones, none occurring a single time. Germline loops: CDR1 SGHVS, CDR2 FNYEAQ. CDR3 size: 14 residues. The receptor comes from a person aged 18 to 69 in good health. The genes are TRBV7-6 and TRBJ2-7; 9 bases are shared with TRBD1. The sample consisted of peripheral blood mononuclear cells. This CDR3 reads CASGLYGTGIEQYF. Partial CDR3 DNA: TGTGCCAGCGGCTTATACGGGACAGGGATCGAG.